The present entry profiles one T cell receptor (beta chain) with its context. Its specificity is unknown. Sequencing used immunoSEQ multiplex PCR; TCRdb keeps in-frame clones, though not all of them. This repertoire shows 37,000 or so clones, around two fifths found once; its top ten account for about a sixth. The data are from a study of neoadjuvant anti-PD-1 for oral cavity cancer. Broader study findings: Higher pretreatment Treg/Th17 ratios tracked higher pretreatment blood clonality.

The length of the CDR3 is 14 residues. Germline V gives CDR1 MDHEN, CDR2 SYDVKM. Trimming removed 6 bases from V and 4 bases from J, with 12 bases in between. Time point noted: after neoadjuvant nivolumab, at surgical resection. The V call is TRBV28, the J call TRBJ2-2; D remains ambiguous. The source was tumor tissue, collected after nivolumab (anti-PD-1) treatment. This TCR was recovered from a person aged 40 to 85 with oral cavity squamous cell carcinoma. In DNA form, the CDR3 reads TGTGCCAGCAGCCCATGGGGTGGCACCGGGGAGCTGTTTTTT. It translates to CASSPWGGTGELFF. Full variable domain (rest looked up from reference TRBV28 and TRBJ2-2): DVKVTQSSRYLVKRTGEKVFLECVQDMDHENMFWYRQDPGLGLRLIYFSYDVKMKEKGDIPEGYSVSREKKERFSLILESASTNQTSMYLCASSPWGGTGELFFGEGSRLTVL.